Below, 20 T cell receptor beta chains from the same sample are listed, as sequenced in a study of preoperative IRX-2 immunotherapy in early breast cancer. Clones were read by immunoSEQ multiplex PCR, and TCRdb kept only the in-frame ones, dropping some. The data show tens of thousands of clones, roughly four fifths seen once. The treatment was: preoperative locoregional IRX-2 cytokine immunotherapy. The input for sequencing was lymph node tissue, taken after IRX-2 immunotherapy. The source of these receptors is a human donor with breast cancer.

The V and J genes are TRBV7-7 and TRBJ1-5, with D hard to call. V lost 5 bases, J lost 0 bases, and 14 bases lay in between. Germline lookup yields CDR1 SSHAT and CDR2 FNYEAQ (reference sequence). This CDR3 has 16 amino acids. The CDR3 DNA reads TGTGCCAGCAGCGAATCTGGGTCATATAGCAATCAGCCCCAGCATTTT. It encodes CASSESGSYSNQPQHF.

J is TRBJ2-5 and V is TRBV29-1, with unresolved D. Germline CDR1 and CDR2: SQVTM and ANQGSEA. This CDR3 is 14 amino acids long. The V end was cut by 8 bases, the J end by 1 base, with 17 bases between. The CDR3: CSFLFGRIQETQYF. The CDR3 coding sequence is TGCAGCTTTTTATTCGGACGAATCCAAGAGACCCAGTACTTC.

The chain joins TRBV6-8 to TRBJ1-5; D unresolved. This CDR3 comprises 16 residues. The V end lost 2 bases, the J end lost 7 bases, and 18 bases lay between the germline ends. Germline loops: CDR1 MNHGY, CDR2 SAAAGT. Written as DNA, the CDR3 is TGTGCCAGCAGTTACCGCGTCCCGCCCATGGTCCAGCCCCAGCATTTT. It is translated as CASSYRVPPMVQPQHF.

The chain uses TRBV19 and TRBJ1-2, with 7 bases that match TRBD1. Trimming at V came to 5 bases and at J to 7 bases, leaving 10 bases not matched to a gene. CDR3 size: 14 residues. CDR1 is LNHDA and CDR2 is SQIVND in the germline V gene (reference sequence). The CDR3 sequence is CASSPQDRVIGYTF. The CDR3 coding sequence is TGTGCCAGTAGTCCACAAGACAGGGTCATTGGCTACACCTTC.

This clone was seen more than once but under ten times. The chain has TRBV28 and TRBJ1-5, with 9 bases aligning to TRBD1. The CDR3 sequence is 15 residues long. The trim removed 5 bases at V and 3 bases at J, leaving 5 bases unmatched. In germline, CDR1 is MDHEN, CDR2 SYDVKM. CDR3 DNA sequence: TGTGCCAGCAGTACCGGGACAGGGACCAATCAGCCCCAGCATTTT. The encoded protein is CASSTGTGTNQPQHF.

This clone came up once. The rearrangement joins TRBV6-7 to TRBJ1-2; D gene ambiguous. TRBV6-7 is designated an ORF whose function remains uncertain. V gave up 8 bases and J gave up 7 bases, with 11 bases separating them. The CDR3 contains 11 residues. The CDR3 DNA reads TGTGCCAGCTCGACGGGAGGTGGCTACACCTTC. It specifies CASSTGGGYTF.

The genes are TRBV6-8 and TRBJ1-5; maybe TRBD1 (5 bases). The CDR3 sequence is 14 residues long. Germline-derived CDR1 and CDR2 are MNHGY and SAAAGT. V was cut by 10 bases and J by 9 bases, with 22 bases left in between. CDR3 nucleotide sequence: TGTGCCATCAGAGGGGCTACCGGTGGATCGCCCCAGCATTTT. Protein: CAIRGATGGSPQHF.

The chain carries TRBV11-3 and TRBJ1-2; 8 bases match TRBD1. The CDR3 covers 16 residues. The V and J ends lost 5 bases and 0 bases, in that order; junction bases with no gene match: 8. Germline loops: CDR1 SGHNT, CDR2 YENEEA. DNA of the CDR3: TGTGCCAGCAGCACGCGACAGGGGCACACTAACTATGGCTACACCTTC. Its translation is CASSTRQGHTNYGYTF.

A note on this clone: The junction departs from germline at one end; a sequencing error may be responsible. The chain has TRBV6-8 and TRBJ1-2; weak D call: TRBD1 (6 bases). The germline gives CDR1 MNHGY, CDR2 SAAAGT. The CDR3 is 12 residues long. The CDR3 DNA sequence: TGTGCCAGCAGTTACTCGGCCGGGACAAATCACTTC. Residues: CASSYSAGTNHF.

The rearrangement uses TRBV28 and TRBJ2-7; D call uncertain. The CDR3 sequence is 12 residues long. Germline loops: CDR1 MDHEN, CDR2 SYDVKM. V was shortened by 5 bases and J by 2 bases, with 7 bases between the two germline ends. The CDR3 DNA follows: TGTGCCAGCAGTCCCAGTACCTACGAGCAGTACTTC. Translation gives CASSPSTYEQYF.

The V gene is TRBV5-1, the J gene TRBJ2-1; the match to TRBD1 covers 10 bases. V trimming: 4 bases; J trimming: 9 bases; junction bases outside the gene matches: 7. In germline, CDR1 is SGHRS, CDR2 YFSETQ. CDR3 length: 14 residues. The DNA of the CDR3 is TGCGCCAGCAGCCTCCGGGACAGGGGATTTGAGCAGTTCTTC. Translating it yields CASSLRDRGFEQFF.

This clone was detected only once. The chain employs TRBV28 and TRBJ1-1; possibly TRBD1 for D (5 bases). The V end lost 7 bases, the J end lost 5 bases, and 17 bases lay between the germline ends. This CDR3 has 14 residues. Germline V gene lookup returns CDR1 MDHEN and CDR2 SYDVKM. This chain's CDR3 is CASTYTGMGTEAFF. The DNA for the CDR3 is TGTGCCAGCACTTATACAGGCATGGGGACTGAAGCTTTCTTT.

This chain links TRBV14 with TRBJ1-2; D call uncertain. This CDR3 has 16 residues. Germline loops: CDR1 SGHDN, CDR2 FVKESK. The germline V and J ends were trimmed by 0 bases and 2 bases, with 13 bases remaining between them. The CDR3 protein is CASSQDWGWTNYGYTF. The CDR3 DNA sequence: TGTGCCAGCAGCCAAGATTGGGGATGGACGAACTATGGCTACACCTTC.

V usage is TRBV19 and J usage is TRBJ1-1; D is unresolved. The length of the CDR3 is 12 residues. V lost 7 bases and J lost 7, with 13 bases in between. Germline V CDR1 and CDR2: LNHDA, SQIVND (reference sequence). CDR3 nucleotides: TGTGCCAGTACGTGGTCGTGGGGTGAAGCTTTCTTT. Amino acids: CASTWSWGEAFF. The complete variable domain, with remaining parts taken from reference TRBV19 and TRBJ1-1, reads DGGITQSPKYLFRKEGQNVTLSCEQNLNHDAMYWYRQDPGQGLRLIYYSQIVNDFQKGDIAEGYSVSREKKESFPLTVTSAQKNPTAFYLCASTWSWGEAFFGQGTRLTVV.

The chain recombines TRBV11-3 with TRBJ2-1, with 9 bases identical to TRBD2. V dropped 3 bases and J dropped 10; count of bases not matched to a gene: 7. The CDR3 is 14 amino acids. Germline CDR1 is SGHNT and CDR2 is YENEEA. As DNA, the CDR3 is TGTGCCAGCAGCTTTGGCGGGGGGGGGCGGGAGCAGTTCTTC. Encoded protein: CASSFGGGGREQFF.

CDR3 nucleotides: TGTGCCAGCAGTTTTAACAACCTCCGCTCTGGAAACACCATATATTTT. This encodes CASSFNNLRSGNTIYF. The chain joins TRBV25-1 to TRBJ1-3; D gene ambiguous. V was shortened by 5 bases and J by 0 bases, with 14 bases between the two germline ends. Germline V CDR1 and CDR2: MGHDK, SYGVNS. This CDR3 has 16 residues. Using reference TRBV25-1 and TRBJ1-3 for the parts outside the CDR3, the full variable domain is EADIYQTPRYLVIGTGKKITLECSQTMGHDKMYWYQQDPGMELHLIHYSYGVNSTEKGDLSSESTVSRIRTEHFPLTLESARPSHTSQYLCASSFNNLRSGNTIYFGEGSWLTVV.

The CDR3 DNA is TGCAGCGCCGTAGGGACAGGGGTTTTCACAGATACGCAGTATTTT. This encodes CSAVGTGVFTDTQYF. The V and J genes are TRBV29-1 and TRBJ2-3; 10 positions match TRBD1. With 7 bases clipped from V and 2 bases from J, the junction kept 9 bases outside the gene matches. The germline CDR1 and CDR2 sequences are SQVTM and ANQGSEA. The CDR3 consists of 15 residues.

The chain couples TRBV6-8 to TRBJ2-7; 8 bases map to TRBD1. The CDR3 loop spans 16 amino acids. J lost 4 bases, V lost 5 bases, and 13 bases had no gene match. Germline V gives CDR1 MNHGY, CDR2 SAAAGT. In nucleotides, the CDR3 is TGTGCCAGCAGTCTCTCTGGGGCAGGGGGCGCGTACGAGCAGTACTTC. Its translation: CASSLSGAGGAYEQYF.

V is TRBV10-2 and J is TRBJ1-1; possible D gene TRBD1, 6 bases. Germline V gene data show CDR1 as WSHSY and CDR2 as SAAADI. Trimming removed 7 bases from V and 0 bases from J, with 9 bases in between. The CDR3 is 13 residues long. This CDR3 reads CASTGHLNTEAFF. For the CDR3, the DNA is TGCGCCAGCACGGGACACTTGAACACTGAAGCTTTCTTT.

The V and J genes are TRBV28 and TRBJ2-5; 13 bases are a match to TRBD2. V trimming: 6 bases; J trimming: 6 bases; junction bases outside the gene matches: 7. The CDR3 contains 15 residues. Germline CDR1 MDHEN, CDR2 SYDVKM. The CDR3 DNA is TGTGCCAGCAGGCCGGGACTAGCGGGGCCCCAGACCCAGTACTTC. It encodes CASRPGLAGPQTQYF.